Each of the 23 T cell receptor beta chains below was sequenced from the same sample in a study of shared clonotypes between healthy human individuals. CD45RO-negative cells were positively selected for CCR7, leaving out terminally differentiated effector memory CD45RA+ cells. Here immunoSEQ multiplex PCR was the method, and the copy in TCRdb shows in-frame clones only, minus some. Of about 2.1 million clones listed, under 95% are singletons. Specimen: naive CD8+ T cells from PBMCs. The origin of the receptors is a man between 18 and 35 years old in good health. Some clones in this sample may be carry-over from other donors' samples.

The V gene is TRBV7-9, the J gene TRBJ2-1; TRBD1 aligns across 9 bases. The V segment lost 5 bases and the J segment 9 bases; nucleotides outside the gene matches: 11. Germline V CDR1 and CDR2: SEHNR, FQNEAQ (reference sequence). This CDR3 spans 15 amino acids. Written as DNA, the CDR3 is TGTGCCAGCAGCCTCCGGGACAGGGACCCCCTTGAGCAGTTCTTC. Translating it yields CASSLRDRDPLEQFF.

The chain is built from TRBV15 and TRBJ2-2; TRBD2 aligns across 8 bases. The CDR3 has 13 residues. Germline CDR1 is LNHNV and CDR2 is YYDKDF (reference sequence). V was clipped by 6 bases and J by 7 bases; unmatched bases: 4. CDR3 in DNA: TGTGCCACCAGTGCGGGGGGAAACGGGGAGCTGTTTTTT. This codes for CATSAGGNGELFF.

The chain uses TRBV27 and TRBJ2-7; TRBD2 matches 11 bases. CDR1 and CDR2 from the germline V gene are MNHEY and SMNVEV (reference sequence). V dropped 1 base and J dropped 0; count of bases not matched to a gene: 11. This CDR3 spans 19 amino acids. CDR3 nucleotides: TGTGCCAGCAGTTTATTAAGCCTAGCGGGAGGTAGTAGCTCCTACGAGCAGTACTTC. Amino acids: CASSLLSLAGGSSSYEQYF.

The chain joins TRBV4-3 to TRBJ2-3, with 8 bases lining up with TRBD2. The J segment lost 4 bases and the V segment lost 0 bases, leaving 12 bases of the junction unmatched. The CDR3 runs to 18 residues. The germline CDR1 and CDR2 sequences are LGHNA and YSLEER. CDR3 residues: CASSQEVSAGGLADTQYF. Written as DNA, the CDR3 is TGCGCCAGCAGCCAAGAGGTTTCCGCGGGAGGATTGGCAGATACGCAGTATTTT.

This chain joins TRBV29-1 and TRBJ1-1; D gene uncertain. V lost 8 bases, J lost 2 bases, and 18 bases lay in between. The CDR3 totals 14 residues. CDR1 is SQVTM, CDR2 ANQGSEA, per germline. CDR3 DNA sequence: TGCAGCTGCCCTAACGCGGGAGTTAACACTGAAGCTTTCTTT. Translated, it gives CSCPNAGVNTEAFF.

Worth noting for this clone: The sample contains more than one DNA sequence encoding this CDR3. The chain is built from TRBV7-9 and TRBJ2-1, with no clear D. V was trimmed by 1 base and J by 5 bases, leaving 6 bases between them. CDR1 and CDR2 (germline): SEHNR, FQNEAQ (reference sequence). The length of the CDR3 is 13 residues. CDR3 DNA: TGTGCCAGCAGCTTAGGTAGGAACAATGAGCAGTTCTTC. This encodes CASSLGRNNEQFF.

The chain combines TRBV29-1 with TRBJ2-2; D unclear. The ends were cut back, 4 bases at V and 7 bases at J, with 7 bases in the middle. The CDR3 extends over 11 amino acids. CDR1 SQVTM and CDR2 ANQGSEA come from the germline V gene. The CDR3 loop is CSVGAVGELFF. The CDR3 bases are TGCAGCGTTGGGGCGGTCGGGGAGCTGTTTTTT.

CDR3 protein: CASSVPGDSRTGELFF. In DNA form, the CDR3 reads TGTGCCAGCAGCGTTCCCGGGGACAGCCGAACCGGGGAGCTGTTTTTT. The gene calls are TRBV9 and TRBJ2-2; 7 bases match TRBD1. The CDR3 covers 16 residues. The germline CDR1 and CDR2 sequences are SGDLS and YYNGEE. After removal of 2 bases from V and 5 bases from J, the junction contained 9 bases not matched to a gene.

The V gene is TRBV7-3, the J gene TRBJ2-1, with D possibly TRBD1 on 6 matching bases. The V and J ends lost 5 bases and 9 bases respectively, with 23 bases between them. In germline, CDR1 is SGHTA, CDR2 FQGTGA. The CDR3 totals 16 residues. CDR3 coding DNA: TGTGCCAGCAGCCCTACCTTGGGACATCGGGGCGTTGAGCAGTTCTTC. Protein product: CASSPTLGHRGVEQFF.

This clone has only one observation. The CDR3 DNA reads as TGTGCCAGCAGCAAAGGGGGAGGGGATTTGGATACGCAGTATTTT. As protein: CASSKGGGDLDTQYF. The chain has TRBV11-2 and TRBJ2-3, with D tentatively TRBD2 (7 bases). The CDR3 extends over 15 amino acids. CDR1 SGHAT and CDR2 FQNNGV come from the germline V gene. V was cut by 5 bases and J by 6 bases, with 18 bases left in between.

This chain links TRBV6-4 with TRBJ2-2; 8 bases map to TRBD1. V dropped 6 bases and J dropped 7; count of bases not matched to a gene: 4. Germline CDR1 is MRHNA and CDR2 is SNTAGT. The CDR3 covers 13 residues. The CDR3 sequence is CASRDRALGELFF. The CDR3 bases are TGTGCCAGCAGGGACAGGGCTCTCGGGGAGCTGTTTTTT.

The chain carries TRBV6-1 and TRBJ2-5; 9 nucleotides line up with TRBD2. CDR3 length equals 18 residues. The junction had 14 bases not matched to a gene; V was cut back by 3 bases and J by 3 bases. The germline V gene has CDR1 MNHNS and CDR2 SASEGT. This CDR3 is CASSDLWREGWGEETQYF. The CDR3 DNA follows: TGTGCCAGCAGTGATTTATGGCGGGAGGGCTGGGGGGAAGAGACCCAGTACTTC.

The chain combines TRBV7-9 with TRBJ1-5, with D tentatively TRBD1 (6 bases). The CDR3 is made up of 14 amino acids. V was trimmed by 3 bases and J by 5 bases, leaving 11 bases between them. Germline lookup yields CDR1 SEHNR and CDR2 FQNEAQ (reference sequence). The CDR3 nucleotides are TGTGCCAGCAGCTTCGGCGGGGGCCATCAGCCCCAGCATTTT. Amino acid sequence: CASSFGGGHQPQHF.

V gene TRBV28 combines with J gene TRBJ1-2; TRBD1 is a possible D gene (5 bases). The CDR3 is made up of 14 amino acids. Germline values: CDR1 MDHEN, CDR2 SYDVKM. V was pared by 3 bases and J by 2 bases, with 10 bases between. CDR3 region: CASSFGHGNYGYTF. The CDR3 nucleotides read TGTGCCAGCAGTTTCGGACATGGAAACTATGGCTACACCTTC.

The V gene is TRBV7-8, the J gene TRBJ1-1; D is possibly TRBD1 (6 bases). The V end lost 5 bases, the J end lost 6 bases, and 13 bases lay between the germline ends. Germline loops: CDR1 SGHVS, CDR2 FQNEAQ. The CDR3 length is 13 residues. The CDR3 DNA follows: TGTGCCAGCAGCCACTGGGGGGGCCCTGAAGCTTTCTTT. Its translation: CASSHWGGPEAFF.

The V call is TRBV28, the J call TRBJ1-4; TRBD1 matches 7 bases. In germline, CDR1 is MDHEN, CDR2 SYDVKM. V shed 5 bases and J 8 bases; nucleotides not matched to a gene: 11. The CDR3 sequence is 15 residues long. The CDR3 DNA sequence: TGTGCCAGCAGTCCGCTGAGGGGGCGCGACGAAAAACTGTTTTTT. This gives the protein CASSPLRGRDEKLFF.

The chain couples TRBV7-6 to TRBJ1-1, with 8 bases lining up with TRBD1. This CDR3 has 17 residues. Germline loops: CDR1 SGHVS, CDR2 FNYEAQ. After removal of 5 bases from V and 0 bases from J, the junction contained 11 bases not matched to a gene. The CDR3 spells CASSPAWTGILNTEAFF. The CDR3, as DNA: TGTGCCAGCAGCCCCGCCTGGACAGGGATCTTGAACACTGAAGCTTTCTTT.

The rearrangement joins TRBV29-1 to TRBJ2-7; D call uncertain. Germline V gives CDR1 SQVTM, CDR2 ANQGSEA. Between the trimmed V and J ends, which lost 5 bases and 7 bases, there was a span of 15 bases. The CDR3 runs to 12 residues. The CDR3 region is CSVLSIDLEQYF. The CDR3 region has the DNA TGCAGCGTTCTAAGTATCGACTTAGAGCAGTACTTC.

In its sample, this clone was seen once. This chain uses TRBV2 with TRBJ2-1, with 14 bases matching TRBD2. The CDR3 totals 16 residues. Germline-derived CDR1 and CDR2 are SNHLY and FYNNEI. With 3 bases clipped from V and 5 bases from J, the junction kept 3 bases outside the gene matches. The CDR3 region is CASSDSGLAGDNEQFF. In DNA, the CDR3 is TGTGCCAGCAGTGATTCGGGACTAGCGGGGGACAATGAGCAGTTCTTC.

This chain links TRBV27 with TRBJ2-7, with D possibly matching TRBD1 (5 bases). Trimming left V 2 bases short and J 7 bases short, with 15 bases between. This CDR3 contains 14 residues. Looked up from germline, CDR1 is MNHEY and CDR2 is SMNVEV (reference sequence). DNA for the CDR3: TGTGCCAGCAGTTTAGTTGCAGGGTCCAGAGAGCAGTACTTC. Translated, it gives CASSLVAGSREQYF.

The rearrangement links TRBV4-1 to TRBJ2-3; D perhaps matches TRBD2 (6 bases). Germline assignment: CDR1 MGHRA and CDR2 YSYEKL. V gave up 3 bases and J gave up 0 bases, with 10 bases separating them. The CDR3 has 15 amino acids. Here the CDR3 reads CASSQAGLSTDTQYF. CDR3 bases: TGCGCCAGCAGCCAGGCGGGGTTGAGCACAGATACGCAGTATTTT.

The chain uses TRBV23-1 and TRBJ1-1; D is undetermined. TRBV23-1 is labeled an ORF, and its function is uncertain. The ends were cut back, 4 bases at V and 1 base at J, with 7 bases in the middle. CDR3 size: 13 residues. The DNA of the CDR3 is TGCGCCAGCAGTCCATTTAAGAACACTGAAGCTTTCTTT. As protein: CASSPFKNTEAFF.

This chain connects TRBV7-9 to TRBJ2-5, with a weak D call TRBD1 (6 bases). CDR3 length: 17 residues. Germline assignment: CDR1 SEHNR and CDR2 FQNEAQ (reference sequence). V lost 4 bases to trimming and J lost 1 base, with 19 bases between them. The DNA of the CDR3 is TGTGCCAGCAGCTCCTACCGCCGGGACACAACCCAAGAGACCCAGTACTTC. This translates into CASSSYRRDTTQETQYF.